The next 6 T cell receptor beta chains were all read from a single sample in a study of human T cells and chemical hapten exposure. TCRdb reprocessed the RACE reads via MiXCR and lists one record per CDR3 protein. This sample has some 380,000 distinct CDR3 sequences, with approximately 4.4% found just once. The time point was: patch test 1, 2 weeks after DPC sensitization. As to treatment: therapeutic diphenylcyclopropenone sensitization with weekly scalp DPC. Sequencing used whole blood, obtained in connection with sensitization to the hapten diphenylcyclopropenone (DPC). The receptor set was obtained from a woman in her forties or fifties with alopecia areata. Some clones in this sample may be carry-over from other donors' samples.

This clonotype was seen a handful of times. This sequence joins TRBV7-2 and TRBJ2-2; tentatively, D is TRBD1 (6 bases). Germline V gene data show CDR1 as SGHTA and CDR2 as FQGNSA. The V gene lost 2 bases and the J gene lost 7 bases, with 11 bases spanning the gap. The CDR3 runs to 14 residues. The CDR3 bases are TGTGCCAGCAGCTTAAACAGGGTTGGCGGGGAGCTGTTTTTT. Translated, it gives CASSLNRVGGELFF.

This clonotype was counted ten times or more. The genes are TRBV13 and TRBJ2-1, with 12 bases lining up with TRBD2. Germline-derived CDR1 and CDR2 are PRHDT and FYEKMQ (reference sequence). V was pared by 4 bases and J by 7 bases, with 5 bases of the junction left unmatched. This CDR3 is 15 amino acids long. CDR3 sequence (DNA): TGTGCCAGCAGCTCACGACTAGCGGGAGAAAATGAGCAGTTCTTC. It yields the protein CASSSRLAGENEQFF.

This clonotype was observed at least ten times. The chain is built from TRBV12-3 or TRBV12-4 and TRBJ1-2; 8 bases line up with TRBD1. This CDR3 has 14 residues. V trimming: 7 bases; J trimming: 5 bases; junction bases outside the gene matches: 9. This chain's CDR3 is CASTRSGQVYGYTF. As DNA, the CDR3 is TGTGCCAGCACCCGGTCGGGACAGGTATATGGCTACACCTTC.

This clonotype was counted a few times. The genes are TRBV5-5 and TRBJ2-2, with 9 bases that match TRBD1. The V gene end was trimmed by 2 bases and the J gene end by 2 bases; junction bases not matched to a gene: 10. Looked up from germline, CDR1 is SGHKS and CDR2 is YYEKEE (reference sequence). This CDR3 has 18 residues. The CDR3 region is CASSFTPSTGGNTGELFF. CDR3 DNA sequence: TGTGCCAGCAGCTTTACCCCCTCGACAGGGGGAAACACCGGGGAGCTGTTTTTT.

This clonotype was picked up a small number of times. V gene TRBV4-3 combines with J gene TRBJ2-7, with no clear D. The CDR3 loop spans 15 amino acids. The V end lost 0 bases, the J end lost 3 bases, and 12 bases lay between the germline ends. Per germline, CDR1 LGHNA and CDR2 YSLEER. The CDR3 DNA follows: TGCGCCAGCAGCCAAGATCTACCCAGCTACTACGAGCAGTACTTC. It is translated as CASSQDLPSYYEQYF.

This clonotype was observed a handful of times. The chain has TRBV19 and TRBJ1-5; D may be TRBD1 (5 bases). Per the germline V gene, CDR1 is LNHDA and CDR2 is SQIVND (reference sequence). Trimming took off 11 bases at V and 2 bases at J, with 13 bases between the two ends. The CDR3 totals 13 residues. The CDR3, as DNA: TGTGCCTCCAGGGAACTCGGCAATCAGCCCCAGCATTTT. It specifies CASRELGNQPQHF.